This T cell receptor (beta chain) is from a study of T cells in Graves' hyperthyroidism and ophthalmopathy. Germline values: CDR1 DFQATT, CDR2 SNEGSKA (reference sequence). The V end was cut by 1 base, the J end by 0 bases, with 13 bases between. The CDR3 is 16 amino acids. The definition of stable Graves' hyperthyroidism was no ophthalmopathy progression within 18 months. A few counts support this clonotype. Using RNA transcripts as the source, TCR beta CDR3 regions were amplified. The TCR CDR3 was amplified in a first-round RT-PCR using the HTBI primer set. TCRdb processed the multiplex PCR reads anew with MiXCR; each CDR3 protein has one entry. The table lists around 430,000 distinct CDR3 sequences, under 15% of them singletons.

This chain links TRBV20-1 with TRBJ2-4; the D call may be TRBD1 or TRBD2 (5 bases each). Sequenced input: blood. This clonotype was obtained from a woman aged 25 to 39 with Graves' hyperthyroidism. CDR3 amino acids: CSARASGPRAKNIQYF. DNA of the CDR3: TGCAGTGCTAGAGCTTCGGGGCCTCGAGCCAAAAACATTCAGTACTTC.